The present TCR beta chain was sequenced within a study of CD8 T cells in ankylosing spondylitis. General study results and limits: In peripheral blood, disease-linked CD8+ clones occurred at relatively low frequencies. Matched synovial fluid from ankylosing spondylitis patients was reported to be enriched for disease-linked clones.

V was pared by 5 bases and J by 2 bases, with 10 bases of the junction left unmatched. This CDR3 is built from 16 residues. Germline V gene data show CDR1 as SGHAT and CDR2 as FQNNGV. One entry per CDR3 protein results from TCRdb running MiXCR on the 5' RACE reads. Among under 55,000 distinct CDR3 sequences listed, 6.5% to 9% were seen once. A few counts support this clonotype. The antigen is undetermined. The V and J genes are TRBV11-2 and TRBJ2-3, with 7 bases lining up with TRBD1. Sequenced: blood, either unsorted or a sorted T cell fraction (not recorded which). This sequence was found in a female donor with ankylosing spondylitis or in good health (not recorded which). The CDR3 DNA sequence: TGTGCCAGCAGCCCCGAGTCGGGACAGTTCACAGATACGCAGTATTTT. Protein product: CASSPESGQFTDTQYF.